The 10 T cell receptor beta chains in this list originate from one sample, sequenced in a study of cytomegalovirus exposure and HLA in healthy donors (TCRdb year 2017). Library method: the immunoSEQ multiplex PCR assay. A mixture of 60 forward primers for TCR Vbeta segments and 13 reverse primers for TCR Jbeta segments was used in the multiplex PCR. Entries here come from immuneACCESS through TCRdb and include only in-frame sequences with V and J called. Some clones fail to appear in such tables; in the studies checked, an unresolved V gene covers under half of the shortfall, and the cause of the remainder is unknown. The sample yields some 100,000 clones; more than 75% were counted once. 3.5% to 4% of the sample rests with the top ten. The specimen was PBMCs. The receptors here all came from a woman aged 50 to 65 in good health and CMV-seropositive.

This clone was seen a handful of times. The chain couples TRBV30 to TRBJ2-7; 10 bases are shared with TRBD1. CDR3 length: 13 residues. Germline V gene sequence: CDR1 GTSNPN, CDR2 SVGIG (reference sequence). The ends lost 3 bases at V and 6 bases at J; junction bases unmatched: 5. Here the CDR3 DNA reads TGTGCCTGGAGCAGGGACAGGGGTCGCGAGCAGTACTTC. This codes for CAWSRDRGREQYF. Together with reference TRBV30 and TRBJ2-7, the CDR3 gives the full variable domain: SQTIHQWPATLVQPVGSPLSLECTVEGTSNPNLYWYRQAAGRGLQLLFYSVGIGQISSEVPQNLSASRPQDRQFILSSKKLLLSDSGFYLCAWSRDRGREQYFGPGTRLTVT.

The CDR3 reads CASSLNRGHSPLHF. DNA for the CDR3: TGTGCCAGCAGTTTAAACAGGGGGCATTCACCCCTCCACTTT. The rearrangement joins TRBV27 to TRBJ1-6, with TRBD1 identical over 9 bases. V dropped 2 bases and J dropped 8; count of bases not matched to a gene: 1. The CDR3 is 14 amino acids. Germline loops: CDR1 MNHEY, CDR2 SMNVEV (reference sequence).

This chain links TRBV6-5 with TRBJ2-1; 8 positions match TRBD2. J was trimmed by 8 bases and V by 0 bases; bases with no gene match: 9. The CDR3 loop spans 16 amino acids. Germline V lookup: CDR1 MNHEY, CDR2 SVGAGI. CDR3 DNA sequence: TGTGCCAGCAGTTACTCGAGGGGACTAGGGTCCTATGAGCAGTTCTTC. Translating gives CASSYSRGLGSYEQFF.

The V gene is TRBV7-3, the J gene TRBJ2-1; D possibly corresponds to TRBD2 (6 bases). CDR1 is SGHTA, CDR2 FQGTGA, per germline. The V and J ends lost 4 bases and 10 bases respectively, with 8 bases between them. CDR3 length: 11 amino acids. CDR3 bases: TGTGCCAGCAGCTCGGGGGAAGAGCAGTTCTTC. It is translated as CASSSGEEQFF.

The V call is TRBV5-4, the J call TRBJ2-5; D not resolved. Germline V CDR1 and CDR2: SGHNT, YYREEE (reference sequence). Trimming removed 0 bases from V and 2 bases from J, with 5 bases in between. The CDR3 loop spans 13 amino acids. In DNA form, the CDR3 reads TGTGCCAGCAGCTTGGTAGAACAAGAGACCCAGTACTTC. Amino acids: CASSLVEQETQYF.

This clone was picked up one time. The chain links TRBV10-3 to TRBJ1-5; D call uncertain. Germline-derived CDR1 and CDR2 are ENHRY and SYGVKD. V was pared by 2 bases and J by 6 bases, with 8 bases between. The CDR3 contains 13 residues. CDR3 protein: CAISEGGLQPQHF. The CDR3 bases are TGTGCCATCAGTGAGGGAGGGCTTCAGCCCCAGCATTTT.

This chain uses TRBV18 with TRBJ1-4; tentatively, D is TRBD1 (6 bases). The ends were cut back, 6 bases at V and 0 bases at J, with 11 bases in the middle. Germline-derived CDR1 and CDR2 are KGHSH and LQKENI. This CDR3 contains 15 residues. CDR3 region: CASSPGHATNEKLFF. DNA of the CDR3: TGTGCCAGCTCCCCGGGACATGCAACTAATGAAAAACTGTTTTTT.

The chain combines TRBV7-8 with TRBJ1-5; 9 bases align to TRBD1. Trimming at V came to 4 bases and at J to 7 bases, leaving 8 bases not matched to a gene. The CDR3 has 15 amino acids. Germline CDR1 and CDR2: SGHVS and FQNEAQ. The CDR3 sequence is CASSSEGQGEQPQHF. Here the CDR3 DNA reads TGTGCCAGCAGCTCAGAGGGACAGGGAGAACAGCCCCAGCATTTT.

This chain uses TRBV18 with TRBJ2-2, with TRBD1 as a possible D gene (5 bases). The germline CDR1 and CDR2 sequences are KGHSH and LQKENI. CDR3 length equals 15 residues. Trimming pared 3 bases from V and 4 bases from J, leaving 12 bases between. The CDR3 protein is CASSPIRESTGELFF. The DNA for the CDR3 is TGTGCCAGCTCACCGATCAGGGAAAGCACCGGGGAGCTGTTTTTT.

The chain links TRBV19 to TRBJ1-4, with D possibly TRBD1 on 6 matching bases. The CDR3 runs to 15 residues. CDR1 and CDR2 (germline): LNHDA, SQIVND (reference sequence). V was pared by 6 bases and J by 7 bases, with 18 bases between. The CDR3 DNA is TGTGCCAGTAGCCCCTCCAGGGACACGCTTGAAAAACTGTTTTTT. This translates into CASSPSRDTLEKLFF.